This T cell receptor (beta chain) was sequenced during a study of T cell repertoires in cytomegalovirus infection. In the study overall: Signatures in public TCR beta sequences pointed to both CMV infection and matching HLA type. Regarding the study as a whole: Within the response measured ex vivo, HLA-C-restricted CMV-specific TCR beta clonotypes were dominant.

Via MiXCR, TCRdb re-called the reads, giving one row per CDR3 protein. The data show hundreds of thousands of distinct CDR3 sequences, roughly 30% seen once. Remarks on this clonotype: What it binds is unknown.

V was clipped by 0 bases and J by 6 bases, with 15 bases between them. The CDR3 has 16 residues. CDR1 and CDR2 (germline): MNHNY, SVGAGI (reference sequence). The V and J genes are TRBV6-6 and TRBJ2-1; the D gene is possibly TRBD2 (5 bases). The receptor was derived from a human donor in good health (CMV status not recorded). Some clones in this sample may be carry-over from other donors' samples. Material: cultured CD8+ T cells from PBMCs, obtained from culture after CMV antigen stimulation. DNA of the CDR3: TGTGCCAGCAGTTACTCATTCGTCCTAGCTGTCAATGAGCAGTTCTTC. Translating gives CASSYSFVLAVNEQFF.